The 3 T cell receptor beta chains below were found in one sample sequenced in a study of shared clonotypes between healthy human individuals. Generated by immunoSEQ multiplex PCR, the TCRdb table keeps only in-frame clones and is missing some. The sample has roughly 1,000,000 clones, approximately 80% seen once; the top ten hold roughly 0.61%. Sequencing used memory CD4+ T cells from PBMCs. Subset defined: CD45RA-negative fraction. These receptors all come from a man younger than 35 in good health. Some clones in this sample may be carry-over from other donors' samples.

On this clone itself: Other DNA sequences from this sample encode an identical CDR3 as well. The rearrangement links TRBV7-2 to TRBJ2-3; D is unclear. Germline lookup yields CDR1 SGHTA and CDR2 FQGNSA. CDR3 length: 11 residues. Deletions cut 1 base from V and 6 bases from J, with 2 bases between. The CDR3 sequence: CASSLVDTQYF. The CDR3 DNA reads TGTGCCAGCAGCTTAGTCGATACGCAGTATTTT.

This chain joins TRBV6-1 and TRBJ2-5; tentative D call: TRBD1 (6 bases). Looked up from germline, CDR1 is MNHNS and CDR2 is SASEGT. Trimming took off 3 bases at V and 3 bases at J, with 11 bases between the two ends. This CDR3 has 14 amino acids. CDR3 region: CASSDRGMEETQYF. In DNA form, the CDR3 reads TGTGCCAGCAGTGACAGGGGAATGGAAGAGACCCAGTACTTC.

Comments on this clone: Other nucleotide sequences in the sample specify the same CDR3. The CDR3 sequence is CASSPRGSGTYEQYF. CDR3 coding DNA: TGCGCCAGCAGCCCGCGGGGGAGCGGAACCTACGAGCAGTACTTC. The V call is TRBV5-1, the J call TRBJ2-7; 7 nucleotides match TRBD2. CDR3 size: 15 residues. The trim removed 4 bases at V and 2 bases at J, leaving 9 bases unmatched. Germline assignment: CDR1 SGHRS and CDR2 YFSETQ. The whole variable domain, remainder taken from reference TRBV5-1 and TRBJ2-7, is KAGVTQTPRYLIKTRGQQVTLSCSPISGHRSVSWYQQTPGQGLQFLFEYFSETQRNKGNFPGRFSGRQFSNSRSEMNVSTLELGDSALYLCASSPRGSGTYEQYFGPGTRLTVT.